Following are 30 T cell receptor beta chains from one sample sequenced in a study of cytomegalovirus exposure and HLA in healthy donors. Produced via immunoSEQ multiplex PCR; TCRdb's table is partial and in-frame only. The data hold some 120,000 clones, with about nine tenths observed a single time. The sample taken for sequencing was PBMCs. These receptors originate from a man aged 30 to 39 in good health and CMV-seronegative.

Concerning this clone itself: Sequence at one end of the junction differs from germline and may be a read error. The chain links TRBV6-1 to TRBJ1-2; tentatively, D is TRBD1 (5 bases). CDR3 length: 9 residues. Looked up from germline, CDR1 is MNHNS and CDR2 is SASEGT. The CDR3 spells CASRTELYF. The CDR3 DNA sequence: TGTGCCAGCAGGACAGAACTTTACTTC.

The CDR3 DNA reads TGTGCCAGCAGCTTAGGACTCGGGGGAGCAGGGCGAGGGGAAAAACTGTTTTTT. Its translation: CASSLGLGGAGRGEKLFF. This sequence joins TRBV7-2 and TRBJ1-4; the D gene is possibly TRBD1 (5 bases). Germline CDR1 is SGHTA and CDR2 is FQGNSA. Trimming shortened V by 1 base and J by 8 bases, and 23 bases separated the two germline ends. The CDR3 loop spans 18 amino acids. The complete variable domain, with remaining parts taken from reference TRBV7-2 and TRBJ1-4, reads GAGVSQSPSNKVTEKGKDVELRCDPISGHTALYWYRQSLGQGLEFLIYFQGNSAPDKSGLPSDRFSAERTGGSVSTLTIQRTQQEDSAVYLCASSLGLGGAGRGEKLFFGSGTQLSVL.

The rearrangement joins TRBV7-9 to TRBJ2-1; TRBD2 aligns across 9 bases. The germline CDR1 and CDR2 sequences are SEHNR and FQNEAQ (reference sequence). This CDR3 is built from 19 residues. V gave up 6 bases and J gave up 1 base; unmatched junction bases: 16. The CDR3 spells CASSYRLADTGRSYNEQFF. As DNA, the CDR3 is TGTGCCAGCAGTTACCGACTAGCGGATACAGGGAGGTCCTACAATGAGCAGTTCTTC.

This clone has a single count. V usage is TRBV27 and J usage is TRBJ2-2; D might be TRBD1 (6 bases). In germline, CDR1 is MNHEY, CDR2 SMNVEV (reference sequence). Trimming removed 5 bases from V and 7 bases from J, with 14 bases in between. This CDR3 comprises 14 residues. The CDR3 DNA follows: TGTGCCAGCAGTGAAGACAGGAAGAGCGGGGAGCTGTTTTTT. Translating it yields CASSEDRKSGELFF.

This clone was counted a single time. The chain carries TRBV9 and TRBJ2-2; a weak D match, TRBD2 (6 bases). This CDR3 contains 16 residues. V was trimmed by 4 bases and J by 3 bases, leaving 16 bases between them. Germline loops: CDR1 SGDLS, CDR2 YYNGEE. The CDR3 nucleotides read TGTGCCAGCAGCCTTCGGGGGAGTTTCGACACCGGGGAGCTGTTTTTT. It translates to CASSLRGSFDTGELFF.

This clone was observed a few times. The chain couples TRBV15 to TRBJ2-7, with TRBD2 identical over 12 bases. V was pared by 6 bases and J by 2 bases, with 2 bases of the junction left unmatched. In germline, CDR1 is LNHNV, CDR2 YYDKDF (reference sequence). The CDR3 contains 14 residues. The CDR3 bases are TGTGCCACCAGGACTAGCGGGAGTACCTACGAGCAGTACTTC. This codes for CATRTSGSTYEQYF.

This clone was recorded only once. The chain couples TRBV28 to TRBJ1-2; 10 bases map to TRBD1. Trimming cost V 3 bases and J 4 bases; bases outside gene matches: 2. CDR3 length equals 14 residues. Germline CDR1 and CDR2: MDHEN and SYDVKM. CDR3 in DNA: TGTGCCAGCAGTTTCTGGGACAGGGGCTATGGCTACACCTTC. Translation gives CASSFWDRGYGYTF.

V gene TRBV15 combines with J gene TRBJ2-3; no clear D. This CDR3 is built from 13 residues. V was cut by 4 bases and J by 5 bases, with 10 bases left in between. The germline CDR1 and CDR2 sequences are LNHNV and YYDKDF (reference sequence). This CDR3 is CATSKRGIDTQYF. In DNA form, the CDR3 reads TGTGCCACCAGCAAAAGAGGTATAGATACGCAGTATTTT.

This chain connects TRBV15 to TRBJ2-7; 14 nucleotides agree with TRBD2. The J segment lost 3 bases and the V segment lost 4 bases, leaving 11 bases of the junction unmatched. The CDR3 is 18 residues long. CDR1 and CDR2 from the germline V gene are LNHNV and YYDKDF (reference sequence). CDR3 residues: CATSNLGLAGVAVYEQYF. The CDR3, as DNA: TGTGCCACCAGCAACCTGGGACTAGCGGGGGTGGCGGTCTACGAGCAGTACTTC. Based on the CDR3 plus reference TRBV15 and TRBJ2-7, the full variable domain is DAMVIQNPRYQVTQFGKPVTLSCSQTLNHNVMYWYQQKSSQAPKLLFHYYDKDFNNEADTPDNFQSRRPNTSFCFLDIRSPGLGDTAMYLCATSNLGLAGVAVYEQYFGPGTRLTVT.

The chain uses TRBV15 and TRBJ2-7; a weak D match, TRBD2 (6 bases). CDR3 size: 14 residues. Trimming pared 4 bases from V and 3 bases from J, leaving 13 bases between. CDR1 is LNHNV, CDR2 YYDKDF, per germline (reference sequence). The CDR3 region has the DNA TGTGCCACCAGCACCCCGGGACTTAGCTACGAGCAGTACTTC. Translation: CATSTPGLSYEQYF.

The table lists this clone with many counts. At one of its ends the junction is not consistent with the germline gene, which may arise from a read error. The chain joins TRBV7-9 to TRBJ1-2; tentatively, D is TRBD1 (6 bases). Germline V gene sequence: CDR1 SEHNR, CDR2 FQNEAQ (reference sequence). The CDR3 length is 12 residues. In DNA form, the CDR3 reads TGTGCCAGCAGCTTAGAGTCCAGGGGTATCTTCTTC. It translates to CASSLESRGIFF.

The chain has TRBV19 and TRBJ2-6; D perhaps matches TRBD2 (6 bases). Germline V CDR1 and CDR2: LNHDA, SQIVND (reference sequence). V lost 3 bases and J 0 bases, leaving 15 bases between the germline ends. The CDR3 is 18 residues long. The chain's CDR3 is CASSMASAKLSGANVLTF. As DNA, the CDR3 is TGTGCCAGTAGTATGGCTAGCGCCAAACTCTCTGGGGCCAACGTCCTGACTTTC.

The CDR3 here is CASSWGGASEQYF. In nucleotides, the CDR3 is TGTGCCAGCAGTTGGGGGGGCGCGAGCGAGCAGTACTTC. The V and J genes are TRBV2 and TRBJ2-7; TRBD2 might be the D (7 bases). Per the germline V gene, CDR1 is SNHLY and CDR2 is FYNNEI. The CDR3 covers 13 residues. Trimming pared 5 bases from V and 6 bases from J, leaving 14 bases between.

V usage is TRBV5-5 and J usage is TRBJ1-1, with 7 bases lining up with TRBD1. The V gene end was trimmed by 0 bases and the J gene end by 0 bases; junction bases not matched to a gene: 14. The germline V gene has CDR1 SGHKS and CDR2 YYEKEE (reference sequence). The CDR3 has 19 amino acids. CDR3 amino acids: CASSLVVGDRSRMNTEAFF. The CDR3 DNA reads as TGTGCCAGCAGCTTGGTTGTAGGGGACAGAAGTAGAATGAACACTGAAGCTTTCTTT.

V is TRBV4-1 and J is TRBJ1-2; 7 bases fit TRBD1. V shed 4 bases, J shed 4 bases, and the junction held 9 bases outside the gene matches. CDR1 MGHRA and CDR2 YSYEKL come from the germline V gene. The CDR3 extends over 15 amino acids. The CDR3 sequence is CASSPRQGGTYGYTF. CDR3 DNA: TGCGCCAGCAGCCCCAGGCAAGGGGGCACCTATGGCTACACCTTC.

The J gene is TRBJ2-7, the V gene TRBV12-5; D not certain. Germline V lookup: CDR1 LGHNT, CDR2 FRNRAP. The CDR3 spans 11 residues. The V gene lost 3 bases and the J gene lost 9 bases, with 9 bases spanning the gap. The CDR3: CASGFDNGQYF. The CDR3 region has the DNA TGTGCTAGTGGTTTCGATAACGGGCAGTACTTC.

The chain couples TRBV10-2 to TRBJ2-7; 7 bases agree with TRBD2. J was trimmed by 4 bases and V by 2 bases; bases with no gene match: 5. Germline V lookup: CDR1 WSHSY, CDR2 SAAADI. The CDR3 covers 14 residues. DNA of the CDR3: TGCGCCAGCAGTGAGAGGGGCGGGAGTTACGAGCAGTACTTC. Its translation: CASSERGGSYEQYF.

Only one count was recorded for this clone. This rearrangement joins TRBV6-4 to TRBJ2-2, with no clear D. The germline gives CDR1 MRHNA, CDR2 SNTAGT. This CDR3 contains 18 residues. The germline V and J ends were trimmed by 4 bases and 5 bases, with 23 bases remaining between them. The CDR3: CASSVKHEHYGLTGELFF. Written as DNA, the CDR3 is TGTGCCAGCAGTGTCAAACACGAACACTACGGTCTTACCGGGGAGCTGTTTTTT.

A single count supports this clone. The chain is built from TRBV28 and TRBJ1-5, with TRBD1 identical over 9 bases. The CDR3 spans 15 residues. The germline V gene encodes CDR1 MDHEN and CDR2 SYDVKM. The V gene end was trimmed by 6 bases and the J gene end by 7 bases; junction bases not matched to a gene: 10. The CDR3 sequence is CASRILRDRVQPQHF. The CDR3 region has the DNA TGTGCCAGCAGAATCCTCCGGGACAGGGTCCAGCCCCAGCATTTT.

This clone was seen just once. The gene calls are TRBV6-6 and TRBJ1-1; tentatively, D is TRBD1 (5 bases). This CDR3 has 14 amino acids. Germline-derived CDR1 and CDR2 are MNHNY and SVGAGI (reference sequence). Trimming took off 4 bases at V and 3 bases at J, with 12 bases between the two ends. Written as DNA, the CDR3 is TGTGCCAGCAGTTTTTACAGGACCGACACTGAAGCTTTCTTT. This codes for CASSFYRTDTEAFF.

CDR3 sequence reads: CASSLGLAGGIDEQFF. In DNA form, the CDR3 reads TGTGCCAGCAGCTTGGGACTAGCGGGAGGGATAGATGAGCAGTTCTTC. V and J are TRBV7-3 and TRBJ2-1; TRBD2 matches 16 bases. The V gene end was trimmed by 3 bases and the J gene end by 8 bases; junction bases not matched to a gene: 4. CDR3 length: 16 amino acids. Germline V lookup: CDR1 SGHTA, CDR2 FQGTGA. Combining the CDR3 with reference TRBV7-3 and TRBJ2-1 gives the whole variable domain GAGVSQTPSNKVTEKGKYVELRCDPISGHTALYWYRQSLGQGPEFLIYFQGTGAADDSGLPNDRFFAVRPEGSVSTLKIQRTERGDSAVYLCASSLGLAGGIDEQFFGPGTRLTVL.

The chain has TRBV27 and TRBJ2-5, with TRBD1 matching over 7 bases. The germline V gene has CDR1 MNHEY and CDR2 SMNVEV (reference sequence). The CDR3 consists of 13 residues. J was trimmed by 5 bases and V by 6 bases; bases with no gene match: 6. CDR3 nucleotide sequence: TGTGCCAGCAGACGAACAGGGGATGAGACCCAGTACTTC. This encodes CASRRTGDETQYF.

The V call is TRBV5-6, the J call TRBJ2-7; D is perhaps TRBD1 (6 bases). Trimming cost V 4 bases and J 4 bases, with 15 bases left between them. CDR3 length equals 14 residues. The germline V gene encodes CDR1 SGHDT and CDR2 YYEEEE. CDR3 sequence reads: CASSGRTEGYEQYF. The CDR3 DNA follows: TGTGCCAGCAGCGGGCGGACAGAGGGATACGAGCAGTACTTC.

The chain links TRBV6-1 to TRBJ1-6, with TRBD1 matching over 8 bases. CDR3 size: 15 residues. The V and J ends lost 6 bases and 10 bases, in that order; junction bases with no gene match: 11. Germline loops: CDR1 MNHNS, CDR2 SASEGT. The CDR3 DNA sequence: TGTGCCAGCAGCCCCCAAAGGACAGGGACCTCACCCCTCCACTTT. This sequence encodes CASSPQRTGTSPLHF.

CDR3 DNA: TGTGCCTGGAGTGTACAGATGGGACTACACTACGAGCAGTACTTC. It specifies CAWSVQMGLHYEQYF. The rearrangement joins TRBV30 to TRBJ2-7; TRBD2 matches at 7 bases. From germline, CDR1 is GTSNPN and CDR2 SVGIG (reference sequence). This CDR3 comprises 15 residues. V lost 0 bases, J lost 3 bases, and 8 bases stayed unmatched.

The genes are TRBV7-9 and TRBJ2-7; a possible D gene is TRBD1 (6 bases). V lost 4 bases and J lost 3, with 13 bases in between. The CDR3 totals 14 residues. Germline values: CDR1 SEHNR, CDR2 FQNEAQ (reference sequence). CDR3 loop: CASSSPGVNYEQYF. CDR3 nucleotide sequence: TGTGCCAGCAGCTCACCAGGGGTCAACTACGAGCAGTACTTC.

The V call is TRBV4-1, the J call TRBJ2-7; possible D gene TRBD1, 7 bases. The V and J ends lost 4 bases and 5 bases respectively, with 21 bases between them. Germline lookup yields CDR1 MGHRA and CDR2 YSYEKL. This CDR3 has 16 residues. CDR3 sequence (DNA): TGCGCCAGCAGCCCAGCGGTGGGGACAGCTAGCGACGAGCAGTACTTC. This encodes CASSPAVGTASDEQYF.

The chain combines TRBV25-1 with TRBJ2-1, with TRBD2 as a possible D gene (6 bases). Per the germline V gene, CDR1 is MGHDK and CDR2 is SYGVNS. Trimming took 0 bases from V and 7 from J, leaving 13 bases between them. The CDR3 spans 15 residues. The CDR3: CASSEYILGGNEQFF. The DNA for the CDR3 is TGTGCCAGCAGTGAATATATTCTAGGAGGGAATGAGCAGTTCTTC.

The gene calls are TRBV6-5 and TRBJ1-1; D uncertain. This CDR3 has 14 residues. The V gene lost 5 bases and the J gene lost 5 bases, with 15 bases spanning the gap. Germline lookup yields CDR1 MNHEY and CDR2 SVGAGI. The CDR3 coding sequence is TGTGCCAGCAGTAGTTTGTTCGGAGGGACTGAAGCTTTCTTT. It codes for CASSSLFGGTEAFF.

The chain links TRBV30 to TRBJ1-2; 7 bases are a match to TRBD1. Unmatched junction bases numbered 9, after V lost 4 bases and J lost 7 bases. Germline CDR1 reads GTSNPN; CDR2 reads SVGIG (reference sequence). This CDR3 is built from 13 residues. The CDR3 DNA sequence: TGTGCCTGGATTGACAGGGCAGGAGGTGGCTACACCTTC. The encoded protein is CAWIDRAGGGYTF.